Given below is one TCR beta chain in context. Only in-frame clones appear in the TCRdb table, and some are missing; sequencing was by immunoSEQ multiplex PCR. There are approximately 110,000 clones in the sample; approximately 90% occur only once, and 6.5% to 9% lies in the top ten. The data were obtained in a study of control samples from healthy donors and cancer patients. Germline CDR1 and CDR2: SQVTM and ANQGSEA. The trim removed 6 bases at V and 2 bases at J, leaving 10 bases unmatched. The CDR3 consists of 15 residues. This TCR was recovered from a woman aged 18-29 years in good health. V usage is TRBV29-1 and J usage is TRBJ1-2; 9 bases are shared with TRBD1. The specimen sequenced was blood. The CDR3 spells CSVDTGGAGNYGYTF. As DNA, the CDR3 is TGCAGCGTCGACACAGGGGGCGCGGGGAACTATGGCTACACCTTC.